The 27 T cell receptor beta chains below all came from one sample that was sequenced in a study of T cells in Graves' hyperthyroidism and ophthalmopathy. Researchers amplified the TCR beta CDR3 regions from RNA transcripts. First-round RT-PCR with HTBI primers amplified the TCR CDR3 region. TCRdb ran MiXCR on the multiplex PCR reads and lists one entry per CDR3 protein. The sample lists hundreds of thousands of distinct CDR3 sequences, 35% to 40% occurring once. Sequences were obtained from blood. These receptors were collected from a man aged 18-30 years with Graves' hyperthyroidism.

This chain links TRBV20-1 with TRBJ2-5; maybe TRBD2 (6 bases). CDR3 size: 16 residues. Trimming pared 7 bases from V and 4 bases from J, leaving 25 bases between. Looked up from germline, CDR1 is DFQATT and CDR2 is SNEGSKA (reference sequence). DNA of the CDR3: TGCAGTGTTGGAGAGGGCTGGGGGTTGGGAGGAGAGACCCAGTACTTC. It specifies CSVGEGWGLGGETQYF.

About this clonotype: This may arise from a read error, as a much more abundant clone is one base away. This chain connects TRBV7-2 to TRBJ1-5, with a tentative D call TRBD1 (5 bases). CDR3 length: 13 residues. Germline V gene data show CDR1 as SGHTA and CDR2 as FQGNSA. Between the trimmed V and J ends, which lost 1 base and 5 bases, there was a span of 6 bases. In nucleotides, the CDR3 is TGTGCCAGCAGCTTAGGGGACGATCAGCCCCAGCATTTT. This translates into CASSLGDDQPQHF. The full variable domain, with the rest looked up from reference TRBV7-2 and TRBJ1-5, is GAGVSQSPSNKVTEKGKDVELRCDPISGHTALYWYRQSLGQGLEFLIYFQGNSAPDKSGLPSDRFSAERTGGSVSTLTIQRTQQEDSAVYLCASSLGDDQPQHFGDGTRLSIL.

The J gene is TRBJ1-5, the V gene TRBV7-9; D unresolved. The germline CDR1 and CDR2 sequences are SEHNR and FQNEAQ (reference sequence). V lost 1 base and J lost 9, with 13 bases in between. There are 14 residues in the CDR3. The DNA of the CDR3 is TGTGCCAGCAGCTTAGAGACGGTCGGTGGGCCCCAGCATTTT. Protein: CASSLETVGGPQHF.

The rearrangement joins TRBV7-2 to TRBJ2-2; 12 bases line up with TRBD1. The CDR3 spans 16 residues. The germline V gene encodes CDR1 SGHTA and CDR2 FQGNSA. V dropped 4 bases and J dropped 6; count of bases not matched to a gene: 6. The CDR3: CASSSAGQGASGELFF. Here the CDR3 DNA reads TGTGCCAGCAGCTCCGCGGGACAGGGGGCATCCGGGGAGCTGTTTTTT.

V is TRBV29-1 and J is TRBJ1-2, with D uncertain. The CDR3 is made up of 10 amino acids. The germline V gene encodes CDR1 SQVTM and CDR2 ANQGSEA. The ends were cut back, 3 bases at V and 4 bases at J, with 3 bases in the middle. CDR3 bases: TGCAGCGTTGAGATCTATGGCTACACCTTC. Translation: CSVEIYGYTF.

Remarks on this clonotype: At one end the junction does not follow the germline gene, possibly because of a read error. The J gene is TRBJ1-1, the V gene TRBV19; D is undetermined. Germline assignment: CDR1 LNHDA and CDR2 SQIVND (reference sequence). CDR3 length: 12 residues. The CDR3 DNA is TGTGCCAGTAATATAGGGAGGACTGAAGCTTTCTTT. It is translated as CASNIGRTEAFF.

This clonotype was counted at least ten times. The V and J genes are TRBV3-1 and TRBJ1-6, with D uncertain. From germline, CDR1 is LGHDT and CDR2 YNNKEL (reference sequence). CDR3 length: 12 residues. Trimming took 1 base from V and 13 from J, leaving 8 bases between them. The CDR3 DNA is TGTGCCAGCAGCCAAGCCCGGACTCCCCTCCACTTT. Translation: CASSQARTPLHF. Using reference TRBV3-1 and TRBJ1-6 for the parts outside the CDR3, the full variable domain is DTAVSQTPKYLVTQMGNDKSIKCEQNLGHDTMYWYKQDSKKFLKIMFSYNNKELIINETVPNRFSPKSPDKAHLNLHINSLELGDSAVYFCASSQARTPLHFGNGTRLTVT.

This clonotype occurred many times. This rearrangement joins TRBV5-1 to TRBJ1-2; maybe TRBD1 (5 bases). V was trimmed by 3 bases and J by 6 bases, leaving 15 bases between them. The CDR3 is 14 amino acids. CDR1 and CDR2 (germline): SGHRS, YFSETQ. The CDR3 is CASSSVHGGDGYTF. The CDR3 region has the DNA TGCGCCAGCAGCTCGGTACACGGGGGAGATGGCTACACCTTC.

Of note for this clonotype: The germline gene is not matched at one end of the junction; a read error may be the cause. V gene TRBV7-2 combines with J gene TRBJ1-1; D unresolved. The V gene's germline CDR1 is SGHTA and CDR2 FQGNSA. There are 14 residues in the CDR3. The CDR3 protein is CASSLNTMKTEAFF. The CDR3 DNA reads TGTGCCAGCAGCTTGAACACTATGAAGACTGAAGCTTTCTTT.

This clonotype was found many times. The V call is TRBV25-1, the J call TRBJ1-1; D ambiguous. The germline gives CDR1 MGHDK, CDR2 SYGVNS. The CDR3 is made up of 12 amino acids. Trimming took 1 base from V and 3 from J, leaving 3 bases between them. The CDR3 reads CASSEFDTEAFF. For the CDR3, the DNA is TGTGCCAGCAGTGAATTTGACACTGAAGCTTTCTTT.

Of note for this clonotype: A read error may produce the germline difference seen at one junction end. This sequence joins TRBV7-9 and TRBJ1-1, with D possibly matching TRBD1 (6 bases). CDR1 is SEHNR and CDR2 is FQNEAQ in the germline V gene (reference sequence). This CDR3 has 15 amino acids. CDR3 sequence (DNA): TGTGCCGGCAGCCCAGGGCGCACAGGGTTCACTGAAGCTTTCTTT. Translation gives CAGSPGRTGFTEAFF.

This clonotype is a singleton in its sample. The rearrangement uses TRBV15 and TRBJ1-1, with D perhaps matching TRBD1 (6 bases). V was clipped by 5 bases and J by 10 bases, with 23 bases between them. This CDR3 region has 15 residues. Germline V gene sequence: CDR1 LNHNV, CDR2 YYDKDF (reference sequence). The CDR3 spells CATSSAEGGEDAAFF. In DNA form, the CDR3 reads TGTGCCACCAGCTCCGCTGAGGGGGGTGAAGATGCAGCTTTCTTT.

The chain joins TRBV2 to TRBJ1-5; the D is unclear. CDR3 length: 11 residues. The germline gives CDR1 SNHLY, CDR2 FYNNEI. Trimming removed 6 bases from V and 6 bases from J, with 6 bases in between. The CDR3 region is CASRESQPQHF. In DNA, the CDR3 is TGTGCCAGCAGGGAAAGTCAGCCCCAGCATTTT.

The table lists this clonotype with many counts. CDR3 protein: CASSSQGFDYGYTF. The CDR3 nucleotides read TGTGCCAGCAGCTCGCAGGGTTTCGACTATGGCTACACCTTC. The rearrangement uses TRBV5-8 and TRBJ1-2; possibly TRBD1 for D (5 bases). Trimming stripped 3 bases from V and 3 bases from J, with 12 bases between. Germline V CDR1 and CDR2: SGHTS, YDEGEE. The CDR3 length is 14 residues.

The table lists this clonotype with many counts. The genes are TRBV19 and TRBJ2-5, with TRBD2 identical over 9 bases. The trim removed 3 bases at V and 5 bases at J, leaving 1 base unmatched. There are 13 residues in the CDR3. Germline CDR1 LNHDA, CDR2 SQIVND (reference sequence). CDR3 DNA sequence: TGTGCCAGTAGTATTGGACTAGCGGAGACCCAGTACTTC. It is translated as CASSIGLAETQYF.

About this clonotype: A read error may explain this, as a much larger clone is one base away. This chain links TRBV11-3 with TRBJ1-2; no clear D. Germline CDR1 SGHNT, CDR2 YENEEA. The CDR3 has 12 residues. The CDR3 region is CAGSATNYGYTF. Written as DNA, the CDR3 is TGTGCCGGCAGCGCCACTAACTATGGCTACACCTTC.

This clonotype was counted between two and nine times. The J gene is TRBJ2-5, the V gene TRBV7-2; the match to TRBD2 covers 8 bases. After removal of 6 bases from V and 0 bases from J, the junction contained 6 bases not matched to a gene. CDR1 and CDR2 from the germline V gene are SGHTA and FQGNSA. The CDR3 runs 15 residues. CDR3 sequence (DNA): TGTGCCAGCAGTCCGACTAGCGTGAACCAAGAGACCCAGTACTTC. Protein: CASSPTSVNQETQYF.

This clonotype has only a few counts. The chain is built from TRBV4-3 and TRBJ1-3, with 7 positions matching TRBD1. Germline V gene lookup returns CDR1 LGHNA and CDR2 YSLEER. V shed 6 bases, J shed 9 bases, and the junction held 11 bases outside the gene matches. There are 14 residues in the CDR3. This CDR3 reads CASSATGLEGTIYF. The CDR3 DNA is TGCGCCAGCAGTGCGACAGGGTTGGAGGGCACCATATATTTT.

This clonotype was picked up a small number of times. The chain combines TRBV12-3 or TRBV12-4 with TRBJ2-7; D not resolved. The length of the CDR3 is 12 residues. The germline V and J ends were trimmed by 6 bases and 0 bases, with 6 bases remaining between them. The chain's CDR3 is CASRGYSYEQYF. CDR3 in DNA: TGTGCCAGCAGGGGGTACTCCTACGAGCAGTACTTC.

Worth noting for this clonotype: Since the CDR3 does not end with the conserved phenylalanine or tryptophan, this likely comes from a read error. The limits of the CDR3 on the DNA are not certain, so only TCRdb's listed CDR3 is given. This chain joins TRBV2 and TRBJ1-2. Germline V gene data show CDR1 as SNHLY and CDR2 as FYNNEI. The CDR3 extends over 11 residues, inclusive of both ends. The CDR3 loop reads CASSESTGHSY.

The rearrangement uses TRBV10-3 and TRBJ2-7; 8 bases are a match to TRBD1. CDR1 ENHRY and CDR2 SYGVKD come from the germline V gene. The CDR3 totals 13 residues. After removal of 7 bases from V and 3 bases from J, the junction contained 5 bases not matched to a gene. In nucleotides, the CDR3 is TGTGCCATCATGGAGACAGGGGTCTACGAGCAGTACTTC. Encoded protein: CAIMETGVYEQYF.

The V gene is TRBV6-5, the J gene TRBJ1-2, with D unresolved. CDR1 MNHEY and CDR2 SVGAGI come from the germline V gene. Trimming cost V 1 base and J 8 bases, with 11 bases left between them. CDR3 size: 13 residues. The CDR3 DNA reads as TGTGCCAGCAGTTACTATGCCGGATCCGGCTACACCTTC. Translated: CASSYYAGSGYTF.

At least ten counts were recorded for this clonotype. The chain employs TRBV29-1 and TRBJ2-7; 8 bases line up with TRBD1. This CDR3 is 14 amino acids long. CDR1 and CDR2 from the germline V gene are SQVTM and ANQGSEA. V was clipped by 4 bases and J by 2 bases; unmatched bases: 7. The CDR3 sequence is CSVGGQGPTYEQYF. DNA for the CDR3: TGCAGCGTTGGAGGACAGGGACCTACCTACGAGCAGTACTTC.

About this clonotype itself: Without the conserved terminal phenylalanine or tryptophan, this CDR3 likely stems from a read error. The gene calls are TRBV5-1 and TRBJ1-4, with D unresolved. Per the germline V gene, CDR1 is SGHRS and CDR2 is YFSETQ. The ends were cut back, 4 bases at V and 4 bases at J, with 17 bases in the middle. The CDR3 contains 16 residues. The CDR3 is CASSPSAAFRNEKLFS. The CDR3 nucleotides read TGCGCCAGCAGCCCCTCTGCCGCCTTTCGTAATGAAAAACTGTTTTCT.

The V gene is TRBV6-5, the J gene TRBJ1-5, with a weak D call TRBD1 (5 bases). CDR3 length: 17 residues. Trimming shortened V by 2 bases and J by 0 bases, and 14 bases separated the two germline ends. The V gene's germline CDR1 is MNHEY and CDR2 SVGAGI. Here the CDR3 reads CASSYGVGVSSNQPQHF. The CDR3 region has the DNA TGTGCCAGCAGTTACGGAGTAGGGGTGAGTAGCAATCAGCCCCAGCATTTT.

This clonotype was counted many times. The V and J genes are TRBV10-2 and TRBJ1-1, with unresolved D. Trimming cost V 3 bases and J 5 bases, with 16 bases left between them. The CDR3 is made up of 15 amino acids. The V gene's germline CDR1 is WSHSY and CDR2 SAAADI. CDR3 sequence (DNA): TGCGCCAGCAGTGAAGGTTTGGGGTGGAGTACTGAAGCTTTCTTT. Translating gives CASSEGLGWSTEAFF.

Many counts were recorded for this clonotype. The chain carries TRBV7-9 and TRBJ2-7; tentative D call: TRBD2 (6 bases). This CDR3 contains 12 residues. Germline V CDR1 and CDR2: SEHNR, FQNEAQ (reference sequence). V lost 5 bases, J lost 6 bases, and 11 bases lay in between. The CDR3 here is CASSHAGREQYF. Here the CDR3 DNA reads TGTGCCAGCAGCCACGCGGGGCGCGAGCAGTACTTC.